This entry lists 9 T cell receptor beta chains sequenced from one sample in a study of T cells in women clearing cervical HPV infection. TCRdb's copy holds only in-frame clones and misses some; the assay was immunoSEQ multiplex PCR. The sample has roughly 20,000 clones, and its top ten clones hold about 15%. The sample was blood buffy coat. These receptors originate from a woman between 18 and 69 years old with a cervical HPV16 infection that either progressed to CIN3+ or cleared (not recorded which).

To note about this clone: The read ends 3 residues shy of where the CDR3 ends; the end is completed using the germline J gene. The chain uses TRBV11-2 and TRBJ1-3, with TRBD1 matching over 9 bases. V gave up 5 bases and J gave up 3 bases; unmatched junction bases: 5. The CDR3 covers 15 residues. Germline CDR1 SGHAT, CDR2 FQNNGV. The CDR3 loop reads CASSPTGGSGNTIYF. The sequenced part of the CDR3 DNA is TGTGCCAGCAGCCCCACAGGGGGCAGTGGAAACACC.

On this clone itself: The CDR3 end is not reached by the read, which stops 3 residues before it; the germline J gene fills it in. The chain combines TRBV7-3 with TRBJ2-3, with 7 bases identical to TRBD1. The germline CDR1 and CDR2 sequences are SGHTA and FQGTGA. V trimming: 2 bases; J trimming: 1 base; junction bases outside the gene matches: 0. The CDR3 has 14 residues. Partial CDR3 DNA: TGTGCCAGCAGCTTAGGACAGGGCACAGATACG. It yields the protein CASSLGQGTDT. The whole CDR3 protein is CASSLGQGTDTQYF.

On this clone itself: The sequenced fragment ends 3 residues before the CDR3 boundary, so the rest is inferred from the germline J gene. V gene TRBV19 combines with J gene TRBJ2-7, with TRBD2 matching over 9 bases. V was clipped by 2 bases and J by 4 bases; unmatched bases: 6. The CDR3 spans 15 residues. Germline V gene sequence: CDR1 LNHDA, CDR2 SQIVND (reference sequence). The DNA read from the CDR3 is TGTGCCAGTAGTATAAGGACTAGCGAGGAGTACGAG. Its protein product is CASSIRTSEEYE. In full, the CDR3 reads CASSIRTSEEYEQYF.

As for this clone: The read finishes 3 residues shy of the CDR3 end, and the germline J gene is used to complete it. The chain joins TRBV6-1 to TRBJ2-7; the D gene is possibly TRBD2 (6 bases). The V gene's germline CDR1 is MNHNS and CDR2 SASEGT. The CDR3 contains 17 residues. Trimming removed 1 base at V and 6 bases at J, with 22 bases between. The CDR3 bases that were read are TGTGCCAGCAGTGAAGGATCAACCGGGGGTTTTTGGGTCGAG. Its translation is CASSEGSTGGFWVE. The full-length CDR3 reads as CASSEGSTGGFWVEQYF.

The CDR3 protein is CASSLGDRVGEYGYTF. The sequenced CDR3 bases are TGCGCCAGCAGCTTGGGAGACAGGGTCGGGGAATATGGC. The chain links TRBV5-1 to TRBJ1-2; 7 nucleotides align to TRBD1. The CDR3 extends 3 residues past the end of the read, so its final part is completed from the germline J gene. Germline V CDR1 and CDR2: SGHRS, YFSETQ. The CDR3 runs 16 residues. With V trimmed by 0 bases and J by 5 bases, 10 bases remained unmatched. The full variable domain, completed using reference TRBV5-1 and TRBJ1-2, is KAGVTQTPRYLIKTRGQQVTLSCSPISGHRSVSWYQQTPGQGLQFLFEYFSETQRNKGNFPGRFSGRQFSNSRSEMNVSTLELGDSALYLCASSLGDRVGEYGYTFGSGTRLTVV.

A remark on this clone: Sequencing ends 3 residues short of the CDR3 end; the germline J gene provides the rest. V usage is TRBV6-2 or TRBV6-3 and J usage is TRBJ1-2; maybe TRBD1 (5 bases). Germline-derived CDR1 and CDR2 are MNHEY and SVGEGT. CDR3 length: 13 amino acids. The sequenced part of the CDR3 DNA is TGTGCCACCTCTTCCTCCCTCGGGGGTATC. Its translation: CATSSSLGGI. From start to end, the CDR3 is CATSSSLGGIYTF.

Concerning this clone: The read comes to an end 3 residues before the CDR3 does, leaving the germline J gene to fill in the end. The rearrangement joins TRBV7-6 to TRBJ2-1; 7 bases are a match to TRBD2. The V and J ends lost 5 bases and 5 bases, in that order; junction bases with no gene match: 15. The CDR3 is made up of 17 amino acids. Germline V gene lookup returns CDR1 SGHVS and CDR2 FNYEAQ. The DNA read from the CDR3 is TGTGCCAGCAGCGCCGACCAGAGGAGAAGCGGGGACAATGAG. Translating it yields CASSADQRRSGDNE. The whole CDR3 protein is CASSADQRRSGDNEQFF.

By frequency, this clone registers medium-sized. CDR3 sequence reads: CASSPPLTDTQYF. The sequenced part of the CDR3 DNA is TGTGCCAGCTCACCTCCCCTCACAGATACG. This sequence joins TRBV18 and TRBJ2-3; D is ambiguous. The read stops 3 residues short of the end of the CDR3; the missing end is completed from the germline J gene. Germline V lookup: CDR1 KGHSH, CDR2 LQKENI. With 3 bases removed from V and 2 bases from J, the gap between germline ends came to 6 bases. The length of the CDR3 is 13 residues.

Regarding this clone: The read halts 3 residues ahead of the CDR3 end, with the missing end drawn from the germline J gene. V is TRBV28 and J is TRBJ2-7; D remains ambiguous. Trimming removed 4 bases from V and 0 bases from J, with 4 bases in between. The CDR3 is 12 amino acids. CDR1 MDHEN and CDR2 SYDVKM come from the germline V gene. The CDR3 sequence is CASSSLSYEQYF. The sequenced part of the CDR3 DNA is TGTGCCAGCAGTTCCCTCTCCTACGAG.